The sequence of this T cell receptor beta chain was determined in a study of blood T cells in healthy people across ages (dated by TCRdb to the mid-2010s). Study-level background: In model experiments, roughly one uniquely barcoded TCR beta cDNA molecule per two T cells was captured by template switching. Donors of different ages were randomly distributed across sequencing lanes to avoid experimental bias. The donors were divided into four age groups: young (average around 16 years), middle-aged (around 41), aged (approximately 59) and long-lived (roughly 86). The study measured age-related changes in TCR beta repertoire diversity using deep sequencing normalized with unique cDNA molecular identifiers. Two additional independent replicas of 1 million unique cDNA reads from the same blood draw were analyzed for two donors (one aged 18 to 30 and one aged 80 or older).

Donors were about 36 systemically healthy Caucasian individuals from Russia aged 6 to 90 years. Each donor gave 8 to 10 milliliters of peripheral blood, collected into EDTA-treated Vacutainer tubes. Ficoll-Paque density-gradient centrifugation was used to isolate PBMCs, with at least 6 million per sample. Trizol reagent was used to extract total RNA from the PBMCs, yielding at least 5.5 micrograms per sample. For every donor, an aliquot of PBMCs went through flow cytometry to measure the percentages of naive CD45RAhigh/CD27high T cells. The CDR3 starts with the cysteine, ends with the phenylalanine, and has 14 residues. Of all the DNA, just the CDR3 is kept, 42 bases in frame from base 1. Trimming takes 5 bases from V and 1 base from J, and the germline ends sit 11 bases apart. Library preparation employed 5' RACE. The data were produced on an Illumina HiSeq 2500. A second PCR of about 6 to 12 cycles was run with a J-beta primer mix and a sample-barcoded 5' primer. A template-switch 5' adaptor carrying 12 random nucleotides introduced a unique molecular identifier onto each TCR beta cDNA molecule. Each sample yielded at least 3 million CDR3-containing paired-end reads. The Mint cDNA synthesis kit, primed by a TRBC-specific oligonucleotide, was used to synthesize first-strand cDNA from all RNA. After uracil-DNA glycosylase treatment, a first 18-cycle PCR used universal primers M1SS and BC2_uni_R on all cDNA. The paper's processing steps were these. Normalization of each sample was performed by random selection of 1 million high-quality reads, each carrying a distinct molecular identifier. Reads with shared molecular identifiers were discarded instead of being binned into consensus sequences. MiTCR, set to a Q25 quality threshold and the strictest error-elimination algorithm, was used for CDR3 identification, clonotype clustering and error correction. Lower-bound total TCR beta diversity was estimated with a nonparametric unseen species model using Euler transformation. The raw public reads went through TCRdb reprocessing: fastp at Q25, MiXCR clone calling, in-frame beta chains kept. Each record represents a unique CDR3 protein, reported with the most common genes and DNA among its rows. These V and J calls are TCRdb output, not the study's own analysis. The sample table contains 550,000 to 750,000 distinct CDR3 sequences; only one count was recorded for roughly 21% of them. Jointly, the top ten make up roughly 3.9% of the sample.

Broader findings and caveats from the paper: The CMV infection status of donors was not known, potentially confounding age-related changes in expanded clonotypes. As age increased, observed TCR beta diversity per million T cells dropped in a roughly linear way, and a significant reduction was already evident by age about 40. Compared with the aged group, more naive CD4+ T cells, fewer expanded clones and increased TCR diversity were shown by the long-lived group, suggesting age selection. Estimates of total diversity based on one million sequenced T cells were regarded as lower bounds and as underestimates. A strong correlation was found between observed TCR beta diversity and the percentage of naive T cells measured by flow cytometry. Bulk unsorted PBMC profiling prevented conclusive comparison of naive and antigen-experienced compartments.

Ten or more counts support this clonotype. Its recognized antigen is unknown. The input lacks base qualities; no much larger clone sits a single base away. The sequence was collected from a man between 65 and 85 years old in good health. Sequencing used blood. The receptor chain draws on TRBV12-3 or TRBV12-4 and TRBJ2-5; TRBD2 is possibly the D segment (5 matching bases). The CDR3 protein is CASSPFGVQETQYF. The sequenced DNA: TGTGCCAGCAGTCCCTTCGGGGTCCAAGAGACCCAGTACTTC.